This T cell receptor (beta chain) was identified during a study of blood T cells in healthy people across ages. Combining a sample-barcoded 5' primer with a J-beta primer mix, a second PCR ran for roughly 7 to 12 cycles. Template switching added a 12-random-nucleotide identifier to every cDNA molecule. TCRdb ran MiXCR on the 5' RACE reads and lists one entry per CDR3 protein. The top ten hold approximately 3.7% of the sample, which has some 760,000 distinct CDR3 sequences, 20% to 25% seen once. General study results and limits: A greater number of naive CD4+ cells and higher diversity distinguished long-lived donors from aged donors.

Turning to this clonotype: What it recognizes is unknown.

Trimming took 5 bases from V and 5 from J; bases not matched to a gene: 6. Germline V CDR1 and CDR2: SNHLY, FYNNEI. The CDR3 has 13 residues. This sample also belongs to another study, concerning T cells of mothers and their children. That work adds: The authors added sample barcodes and 2-4 random nucleotides using the M1S primer of the second PCR.

The sequence came from a boy aged 10-17 years in good health. Sequencing was done on a sample of blood. The chain has TRBV2 and TRBJ2-7; 7 bases fit TRBD1. The CDR3 sequence is CASSQQGTHEQYF. The CDR3 region has the DNA TGTGCCAGCAGTCAACAGGGGACCCACGAGCAGTACTTC.